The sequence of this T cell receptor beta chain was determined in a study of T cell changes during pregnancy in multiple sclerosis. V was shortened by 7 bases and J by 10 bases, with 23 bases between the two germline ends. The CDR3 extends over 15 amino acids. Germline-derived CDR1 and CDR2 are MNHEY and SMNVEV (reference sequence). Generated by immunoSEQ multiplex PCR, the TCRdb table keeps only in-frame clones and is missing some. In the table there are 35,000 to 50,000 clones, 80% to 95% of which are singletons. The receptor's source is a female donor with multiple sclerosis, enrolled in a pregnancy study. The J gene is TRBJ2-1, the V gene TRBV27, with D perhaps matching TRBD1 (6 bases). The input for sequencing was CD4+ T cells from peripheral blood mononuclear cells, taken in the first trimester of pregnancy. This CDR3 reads CASTLLGAGNGEQFF. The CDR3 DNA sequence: TGTGCCAGCACTCTCTTGGGGGCAGGGAACGGGGAGCAGTTCTTC.